The entry below describes one T cell receptor beta chain. The data belong to a study of blood T cell repertoires in COVID-19. Data came from immunoSEQ multiplex PCR; TCRdb stores just in-frame clones and leaves some out. The table lists roughly 700,000 clones, about 87% of them singletons. The TCR sequence derives from a woman between 18 and 30 years old with acute or convalescent COVID-19. Sequencing was carried out using peripheral blood.

CDR3 region: CASSPGLGRPLDYGYTF. Written as DNA, the CDR3 is TGTGCCAGCAGCCCGGGGTTAGGAAGACCCCTAGACTATGGCTACACCTTC. This chain links TRBV11-2 with TRBJ1-2; D gene ambiguous. There are 17 residues in the CDR3. V was clipped by 5 bases and J by 3 bases, with 22 bases between them. Germline lookup yields CDR1 SGHAT and CDR2 FQNNGV.